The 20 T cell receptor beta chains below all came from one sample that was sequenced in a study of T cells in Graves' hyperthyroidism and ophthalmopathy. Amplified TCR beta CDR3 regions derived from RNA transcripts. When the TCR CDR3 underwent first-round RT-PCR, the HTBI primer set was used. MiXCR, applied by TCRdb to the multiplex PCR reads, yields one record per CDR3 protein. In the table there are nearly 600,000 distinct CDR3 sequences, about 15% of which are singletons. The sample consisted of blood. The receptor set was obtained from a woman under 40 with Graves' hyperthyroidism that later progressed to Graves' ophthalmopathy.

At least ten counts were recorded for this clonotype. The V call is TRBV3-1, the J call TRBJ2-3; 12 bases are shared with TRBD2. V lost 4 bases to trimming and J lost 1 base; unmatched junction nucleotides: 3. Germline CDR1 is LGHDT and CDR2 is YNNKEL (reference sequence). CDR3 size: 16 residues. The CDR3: CASSRLAGERTDTQYF. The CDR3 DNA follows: TGTGCCAGCAGCCGACTAGCGGGAGAGCGCACAGATACGCAGTATTTT.

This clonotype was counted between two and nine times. The CDR3 DNA follows: TGTGCCAGCAGCCCAACTGCAGGGGTCCCATACGAGCAGTACTTC. Protein: CASSPTAGVPYEQYF. The J gene is TRBJ2-7, the V gene TRBV12-3 or TRBV12-4; a possible D gene is TRBD1 (6 bases). The length of the CDR3 is 15 residues. Trimming took 6 bases from V and 4 from J, leaving 19 bases between them.

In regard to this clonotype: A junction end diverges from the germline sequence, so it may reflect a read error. The chain's CDR3 is CASSLVAREQETQYF. In DNA form, the CDR3 reads TGCGCCAGCAGCTTGGTGGCTCGGGAACAAGAGACCCAGTACTTC. The chain joins TRBV5-5 to TRBJ2-5, with D possibly being TRBD2 (5 bases). Per germline, CDR1 SGHKS and CDR2 YYEKEE (reference sequence). This CDR3 has 15 amino acids.

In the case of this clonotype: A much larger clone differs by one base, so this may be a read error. The DNA for the CDR3 is TGTGCCAGCAGCCTAGGGCCCTGGAGCTACACCTTC. Amino acid sequence: CASSLGPWSYTF. V and J are TRBV11-1 and TRBJ1-2; D not certain. V was cut by 5 bases and J by 9 bases, with 13 bases left in between. CDR3 size: 12 residues. In germline, CDR1 is SGHAT, CDR2 FQDESV (reference sequence).

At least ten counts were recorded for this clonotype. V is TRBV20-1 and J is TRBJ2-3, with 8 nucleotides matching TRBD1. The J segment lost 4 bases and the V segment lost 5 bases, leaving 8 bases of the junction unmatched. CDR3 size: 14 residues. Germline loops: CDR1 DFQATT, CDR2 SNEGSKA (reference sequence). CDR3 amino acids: CSALYGTGADTQYF. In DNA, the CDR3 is TGCAGTGCTCTTTACGGGACAGGAGCAGATACGCAGTATTTT.

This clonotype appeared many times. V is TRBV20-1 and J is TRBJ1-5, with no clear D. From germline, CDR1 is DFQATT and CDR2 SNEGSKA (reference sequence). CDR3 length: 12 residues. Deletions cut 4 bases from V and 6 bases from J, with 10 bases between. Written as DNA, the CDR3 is TGCAGTGCTACAGTGGCCGGTCAGCCCCAGCATTTT. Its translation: CSATVAGQPQHF.

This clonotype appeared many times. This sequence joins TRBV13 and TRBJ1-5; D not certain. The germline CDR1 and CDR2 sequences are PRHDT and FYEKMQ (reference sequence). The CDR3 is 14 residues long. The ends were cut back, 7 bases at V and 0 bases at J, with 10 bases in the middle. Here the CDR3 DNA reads TGTGCCAGCAATATGGGCCATAGCAATCAGCCCCAGCATTTT. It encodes CASNMGHSNQPQHF.

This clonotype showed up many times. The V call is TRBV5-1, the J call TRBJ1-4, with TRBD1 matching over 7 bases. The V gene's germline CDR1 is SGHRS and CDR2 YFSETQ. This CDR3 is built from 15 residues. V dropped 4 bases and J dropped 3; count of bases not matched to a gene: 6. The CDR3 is CASSPRTGPNEKLFF. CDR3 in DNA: TGCGCCAGCAGCCCTAGGACAGGACCTAATGAAAAACTGTTTTTT.

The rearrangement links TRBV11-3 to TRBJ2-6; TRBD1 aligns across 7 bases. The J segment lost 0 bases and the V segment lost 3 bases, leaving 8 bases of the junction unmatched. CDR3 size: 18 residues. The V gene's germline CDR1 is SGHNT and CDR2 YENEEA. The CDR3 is CASSFSGGSFSGANVLTF. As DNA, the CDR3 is TGTGCCAGCAGCTTCTCAGGGGGATCCTTCTCTGGGGCCAACGTCCTGACTTTC. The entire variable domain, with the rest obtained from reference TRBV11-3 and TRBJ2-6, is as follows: EAGVVQSPRYKIIEKKQPVAFWCNPISGHNTLYWYLQNLGQGPELLIRYENEEAVDDSQLPKDRFSAERLKGVDSTLKIQPAELGDSAVYLCASSFSGGSFSGANVLTFGAGSRLTVL.

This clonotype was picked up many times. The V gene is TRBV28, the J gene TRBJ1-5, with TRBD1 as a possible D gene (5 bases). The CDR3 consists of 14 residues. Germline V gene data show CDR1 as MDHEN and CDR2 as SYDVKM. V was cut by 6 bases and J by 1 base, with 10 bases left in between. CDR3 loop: CASRTQGSNQPQHF. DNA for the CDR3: TGTGCCAGCAGGACTCAGGGAAGCAATCAGCCCCAGCATTTT.

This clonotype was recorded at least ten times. The CDR3 sequence: CASSDRGVTEAFF. The CDR3 nucleotides read TGTGCCAGCAGCGACAGGGGAGTCACTGAAGCTTTCTTT. The genes are TRBV6-1 and TRBJ1-1, with 8 bases that match TRBD1. The J segment lost 4 bases and the V segment lost 6 bases, leaving 4 bases of the junction unmatched. CDR1 MNHNS and CDR2 SASEGT come from the germline V gene. The CDR3 loop spans 13 amino acids.

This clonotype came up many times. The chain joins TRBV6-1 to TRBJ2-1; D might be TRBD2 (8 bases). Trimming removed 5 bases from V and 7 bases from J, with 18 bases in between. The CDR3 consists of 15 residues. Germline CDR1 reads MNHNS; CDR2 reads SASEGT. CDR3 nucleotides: TGTGCCAGCAGTCCCCGGGAGGGGGCAAGGAATGAGCAGTTCTTC. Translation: CASSPREGARNEQFF.

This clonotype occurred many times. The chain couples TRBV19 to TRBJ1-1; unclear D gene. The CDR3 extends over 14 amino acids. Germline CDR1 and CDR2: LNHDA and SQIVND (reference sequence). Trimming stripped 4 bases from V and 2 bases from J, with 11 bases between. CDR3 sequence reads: CASSTDRGNTEAFF. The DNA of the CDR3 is TGTGCCAGTAGTACAGACCGGGGTAACACTGAAGCTTTCTTT.

The CDR3 coding sequence is TGTGCCAGCAGCCCAGGGATCCTGGGGGAGACCCAGTACTTC. Residues: CASSPGILGETQYF. The V call is TRBV27, the J call TRBJ2-5; maybe TRBD1 (5 bases). The ends were cut back, 6 bases at V and 5 bases at J, with 16 bases in the middle. This CDR3 has 14 residues. Germline V gives CDR1 MNHEY, CDR2 SMNVEV (reference sequence).

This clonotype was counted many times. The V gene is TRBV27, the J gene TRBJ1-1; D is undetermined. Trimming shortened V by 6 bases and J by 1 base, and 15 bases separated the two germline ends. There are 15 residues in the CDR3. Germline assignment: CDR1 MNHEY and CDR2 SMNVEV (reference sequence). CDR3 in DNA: TGTGCCAGCAGCCCCTTGGCGGGGTCGAACACTGAAGCTTTCTTT. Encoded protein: CASSPLAGSNTEAFF.

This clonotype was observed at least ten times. CDR3 DNA: TGTGCCAGCAGCTTAAGCCAGGAAACCTACGAGCAGTACTTC. Translated: CASSLSQETYEQYF. The J gene is TRBJ2-7, the V gene TRBV11-1; unclear D gene. Per germline, CDR1 SGHAT and CDR2 FQDESV (reference sequence). V lost 2 bases and J 2 bases, leaving 10 bases between the germline ends. This CDR3 has 14 amino acids.

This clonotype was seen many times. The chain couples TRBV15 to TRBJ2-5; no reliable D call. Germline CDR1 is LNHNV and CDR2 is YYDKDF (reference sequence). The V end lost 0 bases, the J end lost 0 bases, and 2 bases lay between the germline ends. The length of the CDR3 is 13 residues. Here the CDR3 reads CATSRDYQETQYF. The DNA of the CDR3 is TGTGCCACCAGCAGAGACTACCAAGAGACCCAGTACTTC.

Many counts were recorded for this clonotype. DNA for the CDR3: TGTGCCAGCAGCCGACCGGCGGGACAGGAGGCCTCTACGAGGCAGTACTTC. This encodes CASSRPAGQEASTRQYF. This sequence joins TRBV7-9 and TRBJ2-7; 8 bases agree with TRBD1. There are 17 residues in the CDR3. V was pared by 5 bases and J by 9 bases, with 21 bases of the junction left unmatched. Germline CDR1 reads SEHNR; CDR2 reads FQNEAQ (reference sequence).

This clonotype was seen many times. CDR3 sequence: CASSLKAGGVPEAFF. The CDR3 DNA reads TGTGCCAGCAGTTTAAAGGCCGGGGGCGTCCCTGAAGCTTTCTTT. V usage is TRBV12-3 or TRBV12-4 and J usage is TRBJ1-1; D may be TRBD1 (6 bases). The CDR3 totals 15 residues. The V gene lost 2 bases and the J gene lost 6 bases, with 16 bases spanning the gap.

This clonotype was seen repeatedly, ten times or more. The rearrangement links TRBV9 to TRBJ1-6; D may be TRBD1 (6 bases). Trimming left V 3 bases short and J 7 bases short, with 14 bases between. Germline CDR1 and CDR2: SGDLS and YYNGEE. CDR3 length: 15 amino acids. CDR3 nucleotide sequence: TGTGCCAGCAGCGCATCCGGGACATCGAATTCACCCCTCCACTTT. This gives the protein CASSASGTSNSPLHF.